This entry lists 14 T cell receptor beta chains sequenced from one sample in a study of cytomegalovirus exposure and HLA in healthy donors. PCR used 60 Vbeta primers and 13 Jbeta primers. The data were produced by immunoSEQ multiplex PCR, yet TCRdb's version contains in-frame clones alone and is incomplete. The table shows about 30,000 clones, with about 86% occurring only once. Sequenced material: PBMCs. Receptors originate from a boy aged 10-17 years in good health and CMV-seronegative.

The chain combines TRBV29-1 with TRBJ2-1, with TRBD2 identical over 14 bases. With V trimmed by 6 bases and J by 0 bases, 1 base remained unmatched. CDR1 and CDR2 (germline): SQVTM, ANQGSEA. This CDR3 is 15 amino acids long. The CDR3 is CSVGTSGSSYNEQFF. The CDR3 coding sequence is TGCAGCGTGGGGACTAGCGGGAGCTCCTACAATGAGCAGTTCTTC.

The chain combines TRBV6-5 with TRBJ2-7, with 8 bases matching TRBD2. Trimming at V came to 6 bases and at J to 2 bases, leaving 6 bases not matched to a gene. Germline CDR1 reads MNHEY; CDR2 reads SVGAGI. This CDR3 contains 14 residues. CDR3 coding DNA: TGTGCCAGCAGGATGGGACTAGACACCTACGAGCAGTACTTC. Translated, it gives CASRMGLDTYEQYF.

The rearrangement uses TRBV29-1 and TRBJ2-1; D gene unclear. Germline CDR1 is SQVTM and CDR2 is ANQGSEA. With 4 bases removed from V and 3 bases from J, the gap between germline ends came to 13 bases. This CDR3 region has 14 residues. CDR3 DNA sequence: TGCAGCGTTGCCCAAGTGGGCATCTACAATGAGCAGTTCTTC. Its translation: CSVAQVGIYNEQFF.

The chain's CDR3 is CASSLVRAGAANTQYF. The CDR3 DNA reads as TGTGCCAGCAGCTTAGTTCGAGCGGGGGCCGCCAATACGCAGTATTTT. The rearrangement links TRBV13 to TRBJ2-3; TRBD2 matches 8 bases. Germline V CDR1 and CDR2: PRHDT, FYEKMQ (reference sequence). There are 16 residues in the CDR3. After removal of 1 base from V and 7 bases from J, the junction contained 10 bases not matched to a gene.

The CDR3 nucleotides are TGCGCCAGCAGCTTGAGGGGGGGCGTTGAAGCTTTCTTT. It is translated as CASSLRGGVEAFF. The chain employs TRBV5-1 and TRBJ1-1; D perhaps matches TRBD1 (6 bases). The germline V gene has CDR1 SGHRS and CDR2 YFSETQ. This CDR3 is built from 13 residues. Between the trimmed V and J ends, which lost 1 base and 7 bases, there was a span of 11 bases.

This clone was observed a handful of times. Other DNA sequences in the sample encode the same CDR3. The V and J genes are TRBV19 and TRBJ2-1; 10 nucleotides line up with TRBD2. Trimming removed 3 bases from V and 4 bases from J; junction bases left unmatched: 3. The CDR3 sequence is 15 residues long. Germline V gives CDR1 LNHDA, CDR2 SQIVND (reference sequence). The CDR3 DNA reads as TGTGCCAGTAGTATTACTAGCGGGGAGTACAATGAGCAGTTCTTC. Amino acids: CASSITSGEYNEQFF.

The V gene is TRBV28, the J gene TRBJ1-5; the D is unclear. CDR3 size: 14 residues. CDR1 is MDHEN and CDR2 is SYDVKM in the germline V gene. The V gene lost 2 bases and the J gene lost 4 bases, with 9 bases spanning the gap. The CDR3 DNA reads as TGTGCCAGCAGTTTAATTGCAGTGAATCAGCCCCAGCATTTT. As protein: CASSLIAVNQPQHF.

This clone was counted once. The rearrangement uses TRBV19 and TRBJ2-7, with 9 bases lining up with TRBD1. CDR3 size: 14 residues. V lost 5 bases to trimming and J lost 6 bases; unmatched junction nucleotides: 8. The germline CDR1 and CDR2 sequences are LNHDA and SQIVND (reference sequence). The CDR3 region is CASSPGQGWSEQYF. CDR3 sequence (DNA): TGTGCCAGTAGTCCCGGACAGGGGTGGTCCGAGCAGTACTTC.

This chain connects TRBV7-7 to TRBJ2-3; 7 nucleotides align to TRBD2. The V gene end was trimmed by 3 bases and the J gene end by 2 bases; junction bases not matched to a gene: 5. CDR3 length: 15 residues. The germline gives CDR1 SSHAT, CDR2 FNYEAQ (reference sequence). The CDR3, as DNA: TGTGCCAGCAGCTTGGGACTACGGGCCACAGATACGCAGTATTTT. This codes for CASSLGLRATDTQYF.

V gene TRBV2 combines with J gene TRBJ1-2, with D possibly matching TRBD1 (5 bases). Looked up from germline, CDR1 is SNHLY and CDR2 is FYNNEI. CDR3 length: 10 amino acids. The CDR3: CGGGSYGYTF. The CDR3 region has the DNA TGTGGGGGGGGAAGTTATGGCTACACCTTC.

The chain has TRBV9 and TRBJ2-1, with 7 positions matching TRBD2. The junction had 9 bases not matched to a gene; V was cut back by 0 bases and J by 6 bases. Germline V gene sequence: CDR1 SGDLS, CDR2 YYNGEE. The CDR3 spans 16 residues. Here the CDR3 reads CASSVGGEGMSNEQFF. DNA for the CDR3: TGTGCCAGCAGCGTAGGTGGGGAGGGAATGAGCAATGAGCAGTTCTTC.

V is TRBV2 and J is TRBJ2-3; 15 bases fit TRBD2. The V and J ends lost 11 bases and 2 bases, in that order; junction bases with no gene match: 17. This CDR3 contains 19 residues. CDR1 and CDR2 (germline): SNHLY, FYNNEI. Written as DNA, the CDR3 is TGTGCCCTTACTAGAAAAGGACTAGCGGGGGGGCCTGACACAGATACGCAGTATTTT. This sequence encodes CALTRKGLAGGPDTDTQYF.

Only one count was recorded for this clone. This chain connects TRBV20-1 to TRBJ1-2, with D possibly matching TRBD1 (6 bases). Germline loops: CDR1 DFQATT, CDR2 SNEGSKA (reference sequence). With 3 bases removed from V and 8 bases from J, the gap between germline ends came to 10 bases. The CDR3 runs 11 residues. The CDR3 loop reads CSASNREGYTF. Here the CDR3 DNA reads TGCAGTGCTAGTAACAGGGAAGGCTACACCTTC.

The V call is TRBV4-1, the J call TRBJ2-3; 7 positions agree with TRBD1. The CDR3 totals 16 residues. The germline CDR1 and CDR2 sequences are MGHRA and YSYEKL. J was trimmed by 3 bases and V by 1 base; bases with no gene match: 7. CDR3 region: CASSQVLKTGTDTQYF. Here the CDR3 DNA reads TGCGCCAGCAGCCAAGTTCTCAAGACAGGGACAGATACGCAGTATTTT.